This T cell receptor (beta chain) was sequenced for a study of blood T cell repertoires in COVID-19. V shed 7 bases, J shed 14 bases, and the junction held 6 bases outside the gene matches. Germline V gene data show CDR1 as SGDLS and CDR2 as YYNGEE. This CDR3 is 10 amino acids long. The assay was immunoSEQ multiplex PCR, and TCRdb's table has in-frame clones only and misses some. The sample records about 210,000 clones, roughly 86% being singletons. This clone has only one observation. This chain links TRBV9 with TRBJ1-2; 9 nucleotides agree with TRBD1. The TCR originated in a woman in her thirties or forties with acute or convalescent COVID-19. Material for sequencing was peripheral blood. CDR3 in DNA: TGTGCCAGCGGGACAGGGACGGTAACCTTC. It encodes CASGTGTVTF.